The 18 T cell receptor beta chains presented below share a single source sample, sequenced in a study of shared T cell receptors in the human thymus. The repertoire was sequenced with immunoSEQ multiplex PCR; TCRdb's copy has only in-frame clones and lacks some. The sample yields roughly 410,000 clones, approximately 95% seen once. Sequenced material: thymocytes. The receptors were gathered from a human donor.

The chain combines TRBV6-1 with TRBJ2-1; D is unresolved. The CDR3 runs to 13 residues. Per germline, CDR1 MNHNS and CDR2 SASEGT. V lost 2 bases and J 5 bases, leaving 7 bases between the germline ends. CDR3 in DNA: TGTGCCAGCAGTGAACGGACGGACAATGAGCAGTTCTTC. It codes for CASSERTDNEQFF.

This chain joins TRBV6-6 and TRBJ1-5; no firm D call. There are 13 residues in the CDR3. Germline lookup yields CDR1 MNHNY and CDR2 SVGAGI (reference sequence). Trimming took off 7 bases at V and 6 bases at J, with 13 bases between the two ends. The CDR3 sequence: CASTKILGQPQHF. DNA of the CDR3: TGTGCCAGCACTAAGATCTTGGGTCAGCCCCAGCATTTT.

The CDR3 DNA sequence: TGTGCCAGCAGCCTCTGGGACGAGATGTCCCGTGATCGAAGCGAGCAGTTCTTC. Protein sequence: CASSLWDEMSRDRSEQFF. The V and J genes are TRBV7-2 and TRBJ2-1; D is tentatively TRBD1 or TRBD2 (5 bases each). The CDR3 covers 18 residues. Germline V gene lookup returns CDR1 SGHTA and CDR2 FQGNSA. With 5 bases removed from V and 10 bases from J, the gap between germline ends came to 30 bases.

This chain uses TRBV5-4 with TRBJ2-7, with 9 positions matching TRBD2. V lost 3 bases, J lost 6 bases, and 25 bases stayed unmatched. This CDR3 contains 20 residues. CDR1 and CDR2 from the germline V gene are SGHNT and YYREEE (reference sequence). The CDR3 nucleotides are TGTGCCAGCAGCTCGAATCCATCGATTTATAGCGGGAGCCGGGGAAGCGAGCAGTACTTC. As protein: CASSSNPSIYSGSRGSEQYF.

The chain recombines TRBV27 with TRBJ2-7; 7 bases map to TRBD1. From germline, CDR1 is MNHEY and CDR2 SMNVEV (reference sequence). The CDR3 spans 15 residues. Unmatched junction bases numbered 6, after V lost 4 bases and J lost 0 bases. CDR3 sequence: CASSSGQANSYEQYF. DNA for the CDR3: TGTGCCAGCAGTTCCGGACAGGCAAACTCCTACGAGCAGTACTTC.

The V call is TRBV7-6, the J call TRBJ1-5; 8 bases map to TRBD1. Per germline, CDR1 SGHVS and CDR2 FNYEAQ. Trimming removed 5 bases from V and 4 bases from J; junction bases left unmatched: 16. This CDR3 has 18 residues. The CDR3 nucleotides are TGTGCCAGCAGCCCAAACACTCCCGGACAGGGAGGGAATCAGCCCCAGCATTTT. This sequence encodes CASSPNTPGQGGNQPQHF.

Only a few counts were recorded for this clone. The chain has TRBV28 and TRBJ1-5, with D unclear. The V and J ends lost 2 bases and 2 bases respectively, with 7 bases between them. The CDR3 contains 14 residues. Germline V gene data show CDR1 as MDHEN and CDR2 as SYDVKM. The CDR3 is CASSLKAGNQPQHF. The CDR3 nucleotides are TGTGCCAGCAGTTTAAAGGCAGGCAATCAGCCCCAGCATTTT.

The chain joins TRBV5-4 to TRBJ2-3, with D possibly matching TRBD1 (5 bases). V dropped 0 bases and J dropped 14 bases, with 13 bases sitting between them. CDR1 and CDR2 (germline): SGHNT, YYREEE (reference sequence). CDR3 length equals 12 residues. The CDR3 nucleotides are TGTGCCAGCAGCTTGGGACAGAGCCTCCGGTATTTT. Protein product: CASSLGQSLRYF. The whole variable domain, remainder taken from reference TRBV5-4 and TRBJ2-3, is ETGVTQSPTHLIKTRGQQVTLRCSSQSGHNTVSWYQQALGQGPQFIFQYYREEENGRGNFPPRFSGLQFPNYSSELNVNALELDDSALYLCASSLGQSLRYFGPGTRLTVL.

The chain uses TRBV10-3 and TRBJ1-2, with a possible D match to TRBD1 (5 bases). Germline V gives CDR1 ENHRY, CDR2 SYGVKD. The CDR3 totals 17 residues. V was cut by 4 bases and J by 5 bases, with 23 bases left in between. The CDR3 loop reads CAISVRVRSTPSYGYTF. DNA for the CDR3: TGTGCCATCAGTGTCAGGGTTAGATCAACCCCCTCTTATGGCTACACCTTC.

The chain joins TRBV11-2 to TRBJ2-7; 7 bases are shared with TRBD1. V was pared by 1 base and J by 1 base, with 4 bases of the junction left unmatched. The CDR3 is 15 amino acids. Germline V gives CDR1 SGHAT, CDR2 FQNNGV. As DNA, the CDR3 is TGTGCCAGCAGCTTAGCCCACAGGGGATCCTACGAGCAGTACTTC. It translates to CASSLAHRGSYEQYF.

This sequence joins TRBV11-3 and TRBJ2-3; D is undetermined. The germline V gene encodes CDR1 SGHNT and CDR2 YENEEA. CDR3 length: 13 amino acids. The V end was cut by 0 bases, the J end by 4 bases, with 5 bases between. The CDR3 spells CASSLDSPDTQYF. DNA for the CDR3: TGTGCCAGCAGCTTAGATTCCCCAGATACGCAGTATTTT.

The V call is TRBV19, the J call TRBJ1-5; perhaps TRBD1 as D (6 bases). In germline, CDR1 is LNHDA, CDR2 SQIVND (reference sequence). V dropped 1 base and J dropped 5 bases, with 12 bases sitting between them. CDR3 length: 15 residues. CDR3 sequence (DNA): TGTGCCAGTAGTATAGTCGGGGGCGGGGATCAGCCCCAGCATTTT. It is translated as CASSIVGGGDQPQHF.

The chain combines TRBV28 with TRBJ1-1, with 9 bases that match TRBD1. CDR3 length: 16 residues. The germline V gene has CDR1 MDHEN and CDR2 SYDVKM. Trimming removed 4 bases from V and 3 bases from J; junction bases left unmatched: 9. The CDR3 DNA sequence: TGTGCCAGCAGTTCCGGGACAGGGATTAGACACACTGAAGCTTTCTTT. Protein: CASSSGTGIRHTEAFF.

This sequence joins TRBV9 and TRBJ2-3; D is possibly TRBD1 or TRBD2 (5 bases each). CDR1 and CDR2 (germline): SGDLS, YYNGEE. Trimming took 3 bases from V and 2 from J, leaving 7 bases between them. This CDR3 has 13 residues. The CDR3 loop reads CASSGGTTDTQYF. CDR3 coding DNA: TGTGCCAGCAGCGGGGGGACCACAGATACGCAGTATTTT.

This chain uses TRBV27 with TRBJ2-7; D tentatively fits TRBD1 or TRBD2 (5 bases each). Trimming cost V 0 bases and J 3 bases, with 9 bases left between them. The CDR3 loop spans 14 amino acids. Germline V gene lookup returns CDR1 MNHEY and CDR2 SMNVEV (reference sequence). The CDR3 spells CASSLSGDLYEQYF. The DNA for the CDR3 is TGTGCCAGCAGTTTATCAGGGGACCTCTACGAGCAGTACTTC.

The CDR3 DNA reads as TGTGCCAGCAGTTCCGGCGGGAGTAGGGATACGCAGTATTTT. Translation: CASSSGGSRDTQYF. V and J are TRBV28 and TRBJ2-3, with TRBD2 identical over 7 bases. Germline lookup yields CDR1 MDHEN and CDR2 SYDVKM. J gave up 6 bases and V 4 bases, and 7 bases lay outside the gene matches. This CDR3 is 14 amino acids long.

As for this clone: Other DNA sequences in this specimen translate into the identical CDR3. This chain uses TRBV4-1 with TRBJ1-5; no firm D call. Between the trimmed V and J ends, which lost 0 bases and 7 bases, there was a span of 7 bases. The CDR3 loop spans 13 amino acids. Germline CDR1 MGHRA, CDR2 YSYEKL. For the CDR3, the DNA is TGCGCCAGCAGCCAAGAAGGCGAGCAGCCCCAGCATTTT. Encoded protein: CASSQEGEQPQHF.

V is TRBV6-6 and J is TRBJ2-1; 10 positions agree with TRBD2. From germline, CDR1 is MNHNY and CDR2 SVGAGI (reference sequence). The V and J ends lost 5 bases and 4 bases, in that order; junction bases with no gene match: 5. The CDR3 is 15 amino acids. In DNA form, the CDR3 reads TGTGCCAGCAGTAAGGGGACTAGCGATTACAATGAGCAGTTCTTC. Protein: CASSKGTSDYNEQFF.